This T cell receptor (beta chain) is drawn from a study of T cells in Graves' hyperthyroidism and ophthalmopathy. Findings of the study overall: Patients with ophthalmopathy were separated from those with stable hyperthyroidism by a 13 V-J model. Ophthalmopathy, which appeared later, was predicted by the model a median about 6 months before onset.

The definition of stable Graves' hyperthyroidism was no ophthalmopathy progression within 18 months. Diagnoses were established using clinical symptoms, serum thyroxine and TRAb, thyroid ultrasound and orbital computed tomography. The V end lost 1 base, the J end lost 4 bases, and 10 bases lay between the germline ends. The CDR3 has 14 residues. In its sample, this clonotype was seen many times. Its matching antigen is unknown. Amplified TCR beta CDR3 regions came from RNA transcripts. HTBI primers were used for first-round RT-PCR of the TCR CDR3. TCRdb recomputed calls from the multiplex PCR reads with MiXCR, one row per CDR3 protein. The sample has 300,000 to 400,000 distinct CDR3 sequences, roughly a fifth seen once.

The clonotype originates from a woman aged 45-59 years with Graves' hyperthyroidism. The chain uses TRBV12-3 or TRBV12-4 and TRBJ1-2, with D unclear. The sample consisted of blood. The CDR3 coding sequence is TGTGCCAGCAGTTTAGACAAGTCATCCTATGGCTACACCTTC. Translating gives CASSLDKSSYGYTF.